Each of the 6 T cell receptor beta chains below was sequenced from the same sample in a study of blood T cell repertoires in COVID-19. The table came from immunoSEQ multiplex PCR; TCRdb's copy has only in-frame clones and leaves some out. Of approximately 160,000 clones listed, roughly 71% are singletons. Input material: peripheral blood. These TCRs come from a woman of 80 years or more with acute or convalescent COVID-19.

The rearrangement joins TRBV2 to TRBJ2-1; 9 bases agree with TRBD2. V lost 6 bases, J lost 0 bases, and 3 bases stayed unmatched. Germline lookup yields CDR1 SNHLY and CDR2 FYNNEI. The CDR3 has 15 amino acids. The CDR3, as DNA: TGTGCCAGCAGGCTAGCGGGGAGCTCCTACAATGAGCAGTTCTTC. Protein product: CASRLAGSSYNEQFF.

CDR3 protein: CASSGTSGMNTGELFF. The DNA for the CDR3 is TGCGCCAGCAGTGGTACTAGCGGGATGAACACCGGGGAGCTGTTTTTT. The rearrangement uses TRBV10-2 and TRBJ2-2; 10 nucleotides line up with TRBD2. The germline V gene has CDR1 WSHSY and CDR2 SAAADI. The CDR3 has 16 residues. V was pared by 4 bases and J by 1 base, with 3 bases of the junction left unmatched.

The chain combines TRBV4-2 with TRBJ2-3; D not certain. The CDR3 runs 13 residues. Germline V CDR1 and CDR2: LGHNA, YNFKEQ. V shed 4 bases and J shed 2 bases, with 7 bases lying between them. CDR3 amino acids: CASSRAATDTQYF. DNA for the CDR3: TGTGCCAGCAGCCGGGCAGCCACAGATACGCAGTATTTT.

The chain couples TRBV21-1 to TRBJ2-1; TRBD2 reflects the table's D call only, with no check against the DNA. TRBV21-1 is designated a pseudogene. The CDR3 sequence is 17 residues long. CDR3 loop: CASSQARGLADYNEQFF. CDR3 in DNA: TGTGCCAGCAGCCAGGCCCGGGGACTAGCGGACTACAATGAGCAGTTCTTC.

The genes are TRBV11-2 and TRBJ2-6, with 7 bases fitting TRBD1. The CDR3 consists of 18 residues. The V gene's germline CDR1 is SGHAT and CDR2 FQNNGV. J gave up 3 bases and V 6 bases, and 14 bases lay outside the gene matches. CDR3 nucleotides: TGTGCCAGCAGTTCCTCGACAGGGTTATTTGGTGGGGCCAACGTCCTGACTTTC. Translated, it gives CASSSSTGLFGGANVLTF.

The gene calls are TRBV18 and TRBJ2-7; 14 bases line up with TRBD2. CDR1 is KGHSH, CDR2 LQKENI, per germline. The CDR3 runs 16 residues. Trimming at V came to 6 bases and at J to 5 bases, leaving 9 bases not matched to a gene. The CDR3 sequence is CASSTPGLAGVDEQYF. In nucleotides, the CDR3 is TGTGCCAGCTCGACGCCGGGACTAGCGGGAGTGGACGAGCAGTACTTC.